These 31 T cell receptor beta chains share one sample of origin, sequenced in a study of OX40 agonist ivuxolimab in advanced cancers. Preparation of the library involved the immunoSEQ multiplex PCR assay. TCRdb stores this immuneACCESS table with in-frame sequences only. Part of the clones is absent; in the studies checked, under half of the shortfall reflects unresolved V genes, and no reason is known for the rest. A total of about 45,000 clones appear in this sample, around 80% of them only once. The ten top clones hold under 11% of the sample. The source was CD4+ or CD8+ T cells sorted from blood, collected in a trial of the OX40 agonist ivuxolimab. The receptors here all came from an adult with an advanced solid tumor such as melanoma, head and neck, liver or kidney cancer.

The gene calls are TRBV7-9 and TRBJ2-7, with D perhaps given as TRBD1 or TRBD2 (5 bases each). V was trimmed by 5 bases and J by 3 bases, leaving 14 bases between them. This CDR3 is 14 amino acids long. The V gene's germline CDR1 is SEHNR and CDR2 FQNEAQ (reference sequence). In nucleotides, the CDR3 is TGTGCCAGCAGCCCCGGGACCGTCGTCTACGAGCAGTACTTC. Translation gives CASSPGTVVYEQYF.

The rearrangement uses TRBV5-4 and TRBJ2-3; D remains ambiguous. Germline V gene sequence: CDR1 SGHNT, CDR2 YYREEE (reference sequence). The V gene lost 3 bases and the J gene lost 2 bases, with 13 bases spanning the gap. There are 15 residues in the CDR3. The CDR3 loop is CASSSMLGPTDTQYF. CDR3 nucleotides: TGTGCCAGCAGCTCGATGTTAGGGCCCACAGATACGCAGTATTTT. Based on the CDR3 plus reference TRBV5-4 and TRBJ2-3, the full variable domain is ETGVTQSPTHLIKTRGQQVTLRCSSQSGHNTVSWYQQALGQGPQFIFQYYREEENGRGNFPPRFSGLQFPNYSSELNVNALELDDSALYLCASSSMLGPTDTQYFGPGTRLTVL.

The rearrangement joins TRBV6-5 to TRBJ2-2, with D unclear. Germline V gene data show CDR1 as MNHEY and CDR2 as SVGAGI. The CDR3 runs to 11 residues. The ends were cut back, 5 bases at V and 6 bases at J, with 4 bases in the middle. Here the CDR3 DNA reads TGTGCCAGCAGTAGACCCGGGGAGCTGTTTTTT. As protein: CASSRPGELFF.

This chain connects TRBV25-1 to TRBJ1-4, with TRBD1 identical over 10 bases. Germline V CDR1 and CDR2: MGHDK, SYGVNS. The CDR3 has 15 amino acids. Germline trimming cut 2 bases from V and 10 bases from J; bases unmatched to any gene: 7. The CDR3, as DNA: TGTGCCAGCAGTGAACCTTCCGGGACAGGGGTAAAACTGTTTTTT. It specifies CASSEPSGTGVKLFF.

The chain has TRBV28 and TRBJ1-2; D ambiguous. This CDR3 is built from 14 residues. Germline CDR1 MDHEN, CDR2 SYDVKM. Trimming stripped 10 bases from V and 5 bases from J, with 20 bases between. CDR3 region: CATTRTARGYGYTF. In nucleotides, the CDR3 is TGTGCCACCACTCGAACGGCTAGAGGGTATGGCTACACCTTC.

The rearrangement links TRBV6-1 to TRBJ2-7; weak D call: TRBD2 (6 bases). The CDR3 runs to 14 residues. Trimming took 7 bases from V and 0 from J, leaving 13 bases between them. Per germline, CDR1 MNHNS and CDR2 SASEGT. Written as DNA, the CDR3 is TGTGCCAGCAAACCACGGGAGAGCTCCTACGAGCAGTACTTC. This gives the protein CASKPRESSYEQYF.

V gene TRBV4-3 combines with J gene TRBJ1-5; 7 bases map to TRBD1. V dropped 0 bases and J dropped 7; count of bases not matched to a gene: 9. Germline CDR1 reads LGHNA; CDR2 reads YSLEER. This CDR3 comprises 16 residues. The CDR3 spells CASSQDRTGAGQPQHF. Written as DNA, the CDR3 is TGCGCCAGCAGCCAAGATCGAACAGGGGCAGGGCAGCCCCAGCATTTT.

The V call is TRBV6-6, the J call TRBJ1-4; no firm D call. V lost 7 bases, J lost 0 bases, and 12 bases lay in between. Looked up from germline, CDR1 is MNHNY and CDR2 is SVGAGI (reference sequence). There are 15 residues in the CDR3. In DNA, the CDR3 is TGTGCCAGCACCCCGCCGGGATCAACTAATGAAAAACTGTTTTTT. Its protein product is CASTPPGSTNEKLFF.

The CDR3 spells CASSPRDEATQYF. The CDR3 DNA is TGCGCCAGCAGCCCCCGGGACGAAGCTACGCAGTATTTT. The V gene is TRBV10-1, the J gene TRBJ2-3, with D perhaps TRBD1 or TRBD2 (5 bases each). In germline, CDR1 is WNHNN, CDR2 SYGVQD (reference sequence). CDR3 length equals 13 residues. Trimming left V 6 bases short and J 8 bases short, with 15 bases between.

This sequence joins TRBV7-3 and TRBJ2-1; 11 bases are shared with TRBD1. The CDR3 loop spans 15 amino acids. The germline CDR1 and CDR2 sequences are SGHTA and FQGTGA. V was clipped by 5 bases and J by 4 bases; unmatched bases: 4. The CDR3 spells CASSAGTGGYNEQFF. The CDR3 DNA follows: TGTGCCAGCAGCGCCGGGACAGGGGGGTACAATGAGCAGTTCTTC.

The chain uses TRBV7-9 and TRBJ1-2, with D uncertain. In germline, CDR1 is SEHNR, CDR2 FQNEAQ (reference sequence). The CDR3 has 13 residues. Trimming took off 4 bases at V and 1 base at J, with 7 bases between the two ends. The CDR3: CASSYTSNYGYTF. The DNA for the CDR3 is TGTGCCAGCAGCTACACAAGTAACTATGGCTACACCTTC.

This clone was recorded a few times. This rearrangement joins TRBV11-2 to TRBJ2-3, with 8 bases lining up with TRBD1. The V gene's germline CDR1 is SGHAT and CDR2 FQNNGV. This CDR3 comprises 14 residues. The V gene end was trimmed by 11 bases and the J gene end by 0 bases; junction bases not matched to a gene: 7. The CDR3 nucleotides read TGTGCCTCCCGGACAGGGCCTAGCACAGATACGCAGTATTTT. The encoded protein is CASRTGPSTDTQYF.

This clone was picked up one time. The chain has TRBV5-6 and TRBJ1-1, with D unclear. The CDR3 length is 15 residues. V was pared by 0 bases and J by 3 bases, with 12 bases between. From germline, CDR1 is SGHDT and CDR2 YYEEEE. Here the CDR3 DNA reads TGTGCCAGCAGCTTGGTGGTGGGTGAGGACACTGAAGCTTTCTTT. This translates into CASSLVVGEDTEAFF. The full variable domain, rest sourced from reference TRBV5-6 and TRBJ1-1, is DAGVTQSPTHLIKTRGQQVTLRCSPKSGHDTVSWYQQALGQGPQFIFQYYEEEERQRGNFPDRFSGHQFPNYSSELNVNALLLGDSALYLCASSLVVGEDTEAFFGQGTRLTVV.

The V and J genes are TRBV19 and TRBJ2-7; no definite D call. CDR3 length equals 13 residues. V shed 3 bases and J shed 6 bases, with 12 bases lying between them. Germline CDR1 reads LNHDA; CDR2 reads SQIVND (reference sequence). Here the CDR3 reads CASSMNGPLEQYF. The DNA of the CDR3 is TGTGCCAGTAGTATGAATGGGCCCCTCGAGCAGTACTTC.

This chain connects TRBV6-1 to TRBJ2-3; D ambiguous. The V gene lost 5 bases and the J gene lost 0 bases, with 12 bases spanning the gap. CDR1 is MNHNS and CDR2 is SASEGT in the germline V gene. The CDR3 spans 15 residues. The CDR3 is CASSTSATSTDTQYF. CDR3 nucleotide sequence: TGTGCCAGCAGTACCAGCGCAACTAGCACAGATACGCAGTATTTT.

V and J are TRBV5-5 and TRBJ2-7, with 7 bases lining up with TRBD1. Germline-derived CDR1 and CDR2 are SGHKS and YYEKEE (reference sequence). With 2 bases clipped from V and 0 bases from J, the junction kept 5 bases outside the gene matches. The CDR3 totals 15 residues. The CDR3 is CASSLRDSHSYEQYF. The CDR3 DNA sequence: TGTGCCAGCAGCTTAAGGGACAGCCACTCCTACGAGCAGTACTTC. Supplemented by reference TRBV5-5 and TRBJ2-7, the full variable domain reads DAGVTQSPTHLIKTRGQQVTLRCSPISGHKSVSWYQQVLGQGPQFIFQYYEKEERGRGNFPDRFSARQFPNYSSELNVNALLLGDSALYLCASSLRDSHSYEQYFGPGTRLTVT.

The chain uses TRBV5-1 and TRBJ2-3; 9 bases align to TRBD1. CDR1 SGHRS and CDR2 YFSETQ come from the germline V gene. The CDR3 has 16 residues. Trimming took 4 bases from V and 0 from J; bases not matched to a gene: 6. The CDR3 is CASSPGQGSSTDTQYF. As DNA, the CDR3 is TGCGCCAGCAGCCCTGGACAGGGGTCTAGCACAGATACGCAGTATTTT.

The V call is TRBV4-1, the J call TRBJ2-7, with TRBD2 as a possible D gene (5 bases). The CDR3 loop spans 15 amino acids. Trimming took 3 bases from V and 1 from J, leaving 13 bases between them. The germline gives CDR1 MGHRA, CDR2 YSYEKL. The CDR3 region has the DNA TGCGCCAGCAGCCAGTCGGACTTCCAATCCTACGAGCAGTACTTC. Translated: CASSQSDFQSYEQYF.

The CDR3 reads CSVVGMAEAFF. The CDR3 nucleotides read TGCAGCGTTGTGGGGATGGCTGAAGCTTTCTTT. The chain links TRBV29-1 to TRBJ1-1; D remains unclear. From germline, CDR1 is SQVTM and CDR2 ANQGSEA. This CDR3 is 11 amino acids long. V lost 4 bases and J 6 bases, leaving 9 bases between the germline ends.

This chain uses TRBV9 with TRBJ2-3; TRBD2 agrees at 7 bases. Trimming removed 1 base from V and 4 bases from J; junction bases left unmatched: 18. The CDR3 runs to 19 residues. Germline lookup yields CDR1 SGDLS and CDR2 YYNGEE. This CDR3 reads CASSVRSGGSGVRSDTQYF. DNA for the CDR3: TGTGCCAGCAGCGTAAGGTCTGGCGGGAGTGGGGTAAGGTCAGATACGCAGTATTTT.

This clone was detected only a few times. The V call is TRBV6-1, the J call TRBJ2-7; 7 positions agree with TRBD2. With 7 bases clipped from V and 4 bases from J, the junction kept 7 bases outside the gene matches. CDR3 length equals 13 residues. Germline loops: CDR1 MNHNS, CDR2 SASEGT. In DNA form, the CDR3 reads TGTGCCAGCACCCCCGGGGGGTGGTACGAGCAGTACTTC. This sequence encodes CASTPGGWYEQYF.

The chain uses TRBV19 and TRBJ1-1, with TRBD1 matching 8 bases. Germline V gene sequence: CDR1 LNHDA, CDR2 SQIVND (reference sequence). V was clipped by 4 bases and J by 3 bases; unmatched bases: 19. This CDR3 is 19 amino acids long. CDR3 coding DNA: TGTGCCAGTAGTAGGGGACCGGGACAGGTGTCCCGGGTGGACACTGAAGCTTTCTTT. It codes for CASSRGPGQVSRVDTEAFF.

This rearrangement joins TRBV19 to TRBJ2-6, with D possibly called TRBD1 or TRBD2 (6 bases each). The CDR3 runs 14 residues. V dropped 8 bases and J dropped 4 bases, with 12 bases sitting between them. Germline CDR1 reads LNHDA; CDR2 reads SQIVND (reference sequence). The CDR3 bases are TGTGCCAGTTCCCCGGGGGCAGGGGCCAACGTCCTGACTTTC. This codes for CASSPGAGANVLTF. Full variable domain (rest looked up from reference TRBV19 and TRBJ2-6): DGGITQSPKYLFRKEGQNVTLSCEQNLNHDAMYWYRQDPGQGLRLIYYSQIVNDFQKGDIAEGYSVSREKKESFPLTVTSAQKNPTAFYLCASSPGAGANVLTFGAGSRLTVL.

This clone was observed a handful of times. This chain connects TRBV30 to TRBJ2-7; perhaps TRBD2 as D (6 bases). V gave up 2 bases and J gave up 5 bases, with 16 bases separating them. CDR1 and CDR2 (germline): GTSNPN, SVGIG (reference sequence). The CDR3 covers 14 residues. CDR3 nucleotides: TGTGCCTGGAGTAAACTGACTCGGGAGAACGAGCAGTACTTC. This gives the protein CAWSKLTRENEQYF.

The table lists this clone with a count of one. This chain uses TRBV13 with TRBJ2-7, with 7 positions matching TRBD1. Germline V gene lookup returns CDR1 PRHDT and CDR2 FYEKMQ (reference sequence). CDR3 length: 14 residues. V was clipped by 4 bases and J by 6 bases; unmatched bases: 9. CDR3 sequence reads: CASSSGTDVLEQYF. The CDR3 region has the DNA TGTGCCAGCAGCTCCGGGACAGACGTCCTCGAGCAGTACTTC.

This clone was seen only once. This chain joins TRBV10-3 and TRBJ2-4, with D unclear. The CDR3 consists of 14 residues. Trimming stripped 10 bases from V and 0 bases from J, with 13 bases between. Per germline, CDR1 ENHRY and CDR2 SYGVKD. CDR3 sequence: CATTENLAKNIQYF. In DNA, the CDR3 is TGTGCCACAACAGAGAACCTAGCCAAAAACATTCAGTACTTC.

The rearrangement joins TRBV5-4 to TRBJ2-7, with D maybe TRBD1 (5 bases). The V gene's germline CDR1 is SGHNT and CDR2 YYREEE (reference sequence). The CDR3 covers 15 residues. The V end lost 0 bases, the J end lost 7 bases, and 17 bases lay between the germline ends. CDR3 sequence (DNA): TGTGCCAGCAGCTTGGGGCCGACTGGATCAGGGGAGCAGTACTTC. It yields the protein CASSLGPTGSGEQYF. The whole variable domain, filled in from reference TRBV5-4 and TRBJ2-7, reads ETGVTQSPTHLIKTRGQQVTLRCSSQSGHNTVSWYQQALGQGPQFIFQYYREEENGRGNFPPRFSGLQFPNYSSELNVNALELDDSALYLCASSLGPTGSGEQYFGPGTRLTVT.

The chain has TRBV7-9 and TRBJ1-4; D unresolved. Between the trimmed V and J ends, which lost 0 bases and 8 bases, there was a span of 7 bases. The CDR3 contains 13 residues. The V gene's germline CDR1 is SEHNR and CDR2 FQNEAQ (reference sequence). The DNA of the CDR3 is TGTGCCAGCAGCTTAGCGAGGTACGAAAAACTGTTTTTT. Its protein product is CASSLARYEKLFF.

The V call is TRBV6-5, the J call TRBJ1-4; D is unclear. The CDR3 sequence is 14 residues long. In germline, CDR1 is MNHEY, CDR2 SVGAGI. Deletions cut 2 bases from V and 8 bases from J, with 12 bases between. The CDR3 reads CASSYIQDGEKLFF. CDR3 nucleotides: TGTGCCAGCAGTTACATCCAGGACGGAGAAAAACTGTTTTTT.

This sequence joins TRBV6-5 and TRBJ2-3; 10 positions match TRBD2. With 8 bases clipped from V and 2 bases from J, the junction kept 7 bases outside the gene matches. The CDR3 sequence is 15 residues long. Germline CDR1 is MNHEY and CDR2 is SVGAGI. CDR3 loop: CASGLAVESTDTQYF. The CDR3, as DNA: TGTGCCAGCGGACTAGCGGTAGAGTCCACAGATACGCAGTATTTT.

In its sample, this clone was seen once. This chain links TRBV9 with TRBJ2-7; 10 nucleotides align to TRBD2. Germline V CDR1 and CDR2: SGDLS, YYNGEE. The CDR3 contains 16 residues. Germline trimming cut 0 bases from V and 2 bases from J; bases unmatched to any gene: 5. The CDR3 loop is CASSVGASGGTYEQYF. CDR3 DNA: TGTGCCAGCAGCGTAGGGGCTAGCGGGGGTACCTACGAGCAGTACTTC.